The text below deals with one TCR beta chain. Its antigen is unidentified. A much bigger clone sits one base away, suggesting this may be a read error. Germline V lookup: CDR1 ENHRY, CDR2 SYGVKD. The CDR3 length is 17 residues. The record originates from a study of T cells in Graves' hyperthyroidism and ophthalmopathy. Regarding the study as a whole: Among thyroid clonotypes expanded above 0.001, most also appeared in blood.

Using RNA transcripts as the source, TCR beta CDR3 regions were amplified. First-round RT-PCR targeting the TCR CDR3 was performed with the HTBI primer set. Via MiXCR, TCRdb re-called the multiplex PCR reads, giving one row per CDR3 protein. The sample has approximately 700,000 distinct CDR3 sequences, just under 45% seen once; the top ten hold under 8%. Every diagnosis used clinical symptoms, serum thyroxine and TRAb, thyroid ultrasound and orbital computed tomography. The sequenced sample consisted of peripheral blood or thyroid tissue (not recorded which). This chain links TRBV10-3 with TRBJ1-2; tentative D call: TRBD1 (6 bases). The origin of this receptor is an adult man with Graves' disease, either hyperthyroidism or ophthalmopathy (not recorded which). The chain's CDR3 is CAISESPDRKQDGGHTF. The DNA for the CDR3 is TGTGCCATCAGTGAGTCCCCCGACAGGAAGCAAGACGGTGGCCACACCTTC.